These 4 T cell receptor beta chains came from one sample sequenced in a study of shared clonotypes between healthy human individuals (TCRdb year 2020). CD8 naive samples were CD45RO-negative cells positively selected for CCR7, giving a CD45RA+CCR7+ population that excluded TemRA cells. Library construction relied on the immunoSEQ multiplex PCR assay. TCRdb holds this immuneACCESS table with in-frame rearrangements only. Some clones are missing; in checked studies, unresolved V genes explain under half, and the rest has no known cause. The sample has around 2.1 million clones on record, 90% to 95% of them singletons. The ten largest clones represent more than 1.5% of the sample. Sequencing was carried out using naive CD8+ T cells from PBMCs. The sample's cell subset or site label is to be understood as: CD45RA+CCR7+. Receptor source: a man aged 18 to 29 in good health. Some clones in this sample may be carry-over from other donors' samples.

The rearrangement joins TRBV9 to TRBJ2-2, with 9 bases fitting TRBD1. There are 17 residues in the CDR3. V lost 2 bases and J lost 2; bases outside the gene matches: 7. Germline V gives CDR1 SGDLS, CDR2 YYNGEE. The CDR3 DNA follows: TGTGCCAGCAGCGTCCGAACAGGGGGCATCAACACCGGGGAGCTGTTTTTT. This sequence encodes CASSVRTGGINTGELFF.

This clone has more than one count but fewer than ten. This chain joins TRBV7-9 and TRBJ1-2; D gene unclear. Germline CDR1 SEHNR, CDR2 FQNEAQ (reference sequence). The CDR3 is 12 amino acids. V gave up 3 bases and J gave up 7 bases, with 9 bases separating them. CDR3 loop: CASSFGEGGYTF. The CDR3 nucleotides read TGTGCCAGCAGCTTTGGTGAGGGTGGCTACACCTTC.

Turning to this clone: In the same sample, other DNA sequences code for this CDR3. The chain employs TRBV6-1 and TRBJ1-1; D is ambiguous. Looked up from germline, CDR1 is MNHNS and CDR2 is SASEGT. Trimming left V 4 bases short and J 5 bases short, with 8 bases between. This CDR3 has 12 amino acids. The CDR3 DNA reads as TGTGCCAGCAGTGGAAGGGCGACTGAAGCTTTCTTT. Its protein is CASSGRATEAFF.

This rearrangement joins TRBV29-1 to TRBJ1-2; unclear D gene. V was cut by 5 bases and J by 4 bases, with 11 bases left in between. The CDR3 has 12 residues. Germline CDR1 SQVTM, CDR2 ANQGSEA. As DNA, the CDR3 is TGCAGCGTTTATGACCCCCCCTATGGCTACACCTTC. This encodes CSVYDPPYGYTF.